Presented here are 21 T cell receptor beta chains from one specimen sequenced in a study of blood T cell repertoires in COVID-19. Libraries were prepared by immunoSEQ multiplex PCR; TCRdb keeps only in-frame clonotypes and omits some of them. Among hundreds of thousands of clones listed, roughly nine tenths were seen once. Specimen: PBMCs or T cells enriched from blood (not recorded which). Receptors were obtained from a man aged 18 to 35 who had recovered from COVID-19.

Points on this clone: The identical CDR3 is also encoded by other nucleotide sequences in the sample. This chain uses TRBV3-1 (or the pseudogene TRBV3-2) with TRBJ1-2; TRBD1 matches 8 bases. Germline V gene lookup returns CDR1 LGHDT and CDR2 YNNKEL (reference sequence). This CDR3 is built from 14 residues. The J segment lost 3 bases and the V segment lost 1 base, leaving 1 base of the junction unmatched. The CDR3 spells CASSQATGDYGYTF. The DNA for the CDR3 is TGTGCCAGCAGCCAAGCGACAGGGGACTATGGCTACACCTTC.

The genes are TRBV14 and TRBJ2-7, with D unresolved. V was trimmed by 1 base and J by 3 bases, leaving 4 bases between them. Per the germline V gene, CDR1 is SGHDN and CDR2 is FVKESK. The CDR3 length is 12 residues. CDR3 residues: CASSQGSYEQYF. The CDR3 nucleotides read TGTGCCAGCAGCCAAGGGAGCTACGAGCAGTACTTC. The complete variable domain, with remaining parts taken from reference TRBV14 and TRBJ2-7, reads EAGVTQFPSHSVIEKGQTVTLRCDPISGHDNLYWYRRVMGKEIKFLLHFVKESKQDESGMPNNRFLAERTGGTYSTLKVQPAELEDSGVYFCASSQGSYEQYFGPGTRLTVT.

This chain connects TRBV28 to TRBJ1-6; TRBD1 matches at 11 bases. The length of the CDR3 is 14 residues. CDR1 is MDHEN and CDR2 is SYDVKM in the germline V gene. Germline trimming cut 7 bases from V and 8 bases from J; bases unmatched to any gene: 4. DNA for the CDR3: TGTGCCAGCACCTCGGGACAGGGGGATTCACCCCTCCACTTT. This encodes CASTSGQGDSPLHF.

The V call is TRBV6-5, the J call TRBJ1-2; the D gene is possibly TRBD1 (5 bases). The V end lost 6 bases, the J end lost 4 bases, and 15 bases lay between the germline ends. The germline CDR1 and CDR2 sequences are MNHEY and SVGAGI. The CDR3 is made up of 14 amino acids. CDR3 in amino acids: CASRAGGSPYGYTF. In DNA, the CDR3 is TGTGCCAGCAGGGCGGGGGGAAGCCCCTATGGCTACACCTTC.

The rearrangement joins TRBV6-2 or TRBV6-3 to TRBJ2-3; D is uncertain. Per the germline V gene, CDR1 is MNHEY and CDR2 is SVGEGT. V lost 0 bases and J lost 0, with 7 bases in between. The CDR3 is made up of 15 amino acids. In DNA, the CDR3 is TGTGCCAGCAGTTACTCCACGCAGAGCACAGATACGCAGTATTTT. It translates to CASSYSTQSTDTQYF.

The CDR3 DNA is TGTGCCAGCGGTAATAGAAGGGGGCGCGTCACTGAAGCTTTCTTT. Encoded protein: CASGNRRGRVTEAFF. The chain carries TRBV6-5 and TRBJ1-1; 7 bases match TRBD1. The CDR3 sequence is 15 residues long. After removal of 8 bases from V and 4 bases from J, the junction contained 13 bases not matched to a gene. Looked up from germline, CDR1 is MNHEY and CDR2 is SVGAGI.

A single count supports this clone. The chain is built from TRBV28 and TRBJ2-7, with D maybe TRBD2 (7 bases). Between the trimmed V and J ends, which lost 7 bases and 7 bases, there was a span of 17 bases. This CDR3 spans 13 amino acids. Germline assignment: CDR1 MDHEN and CDR2 SYDVKM. The CDR3 protein is CASTVGGEREQYF. In DNA, the CDR3 is TGTGCCAGCACCGTAGGGGGGGAGAGGGAGCAGTACTTC.

In DNA form, the CDR3 reads TGCGCCAGCAGTTCCGATGAAATAACAGGGTTCGGTAGCACTGAAGCTTTCTTT. It specifies CASSSDEITGFGSTEAFF. The J gene is TRBJ1-1, the V gene TRBV5-1; TRBD1 is a possible D gene (6 bases). The V gene's germline CDR1 is SGHRS and CDR2 YFSETQ. The V and J ends lost 5 bases and 4 bases respectively, with 27 bases between them. This CDR3 has 18 residues. The complete variable domain, with remaining parts taken from reference TRBV5-1 and TRBJ1-1, reads KAGVTQTPRYLIKTRGQQVTLSCSPISGHRSVSWYQQTPGQGLQFLFEYFSETQRNKGNFPGRFSGRQFSNSRSEMNVSTLELGDSALYLCASSSDEITGFGSTEAFFGQGTRLTVV.

This chain connects TRBV3-1 (or the pseudogene TRBV3-2) to TRBJ1-5; 10 nucleotides align to TRBD1. The CDR3 spans 15 residues. CDR1 is LGHDT, CDR2 YNNKEL, per germline (reference sequence). The J segment lost 6 bases and the V segment lost 4 bases, leaving 6 bases of the junction unmatched. CDR3 nucleotides: TGTGCCAGCAGCCTTGGGACAGGGGTAGGTCAGCCCCAGCATTTT. It is translated as CASSLGTGVGQPQHF.

V usage is TRBV5-1 and J usage is TRBJ2-7, with D tentatively TRBD1 (5 bases). This CDR3 region has 16 residues. The germline V and J ends were trimmed by 0 bases and 1 base, with 14 bases remaining between them. Germline CDR1 reads SGHRS; CDR2 reads YFSETQ. CDR3 region: CASSLAGQGSSYEQYF. The CDR3 nucleotides are TGCGCCAGCAGCTTGGCCGGGCAGGGATCTTCCTACGAGCAGTACTTC.

The rearrangement links TRBV19 to TRBJ2-2, with D tentatively TRBD1 (5 bases). CDR3 size: 19 residues. The V end lost 5 bases, the J end lost 0 bases, and 22 bases lay between the germline ends. CDR1 and CDR2 from the germline V gene are LNHDA and SQIVND (reference sequence). The CDR3 region has the DNA TGTGCCAGTAGTCCGTCGGTTTGGGGCCTTACCCCGAACACCGGGGAGCTGTTTTTT. Translating gives CASSPSVWGLTPNTGELFF.

This chain links TRBV6-6 with TRBJ1-6; no definite D call. CDR3 length: 12 residues. V was pared by 4 bases and J by 7 bases, with 5 bases between. Germline assignment: CDR1 MNHNY and CDR2 SVGAGI (reference sequence). The CDR3 loop is CASSSNNSPLHF. CDR3 sequence (DNA): TGTGCCAGCAGTTCTAACAATTCACCCCTCCACTTT.

This chain connects TRBV5-6 to TRBJ2-3; D is unresolved. Germline loops: CDR1 SGHDT, CDR2 YYEEEE. The CDR3 has 11 amino acids. V gave up 1 base and J gave up 5 bases, with 2 bases separating them. Here the CDR3 reads CASSLRDTQYF. In nucleotides, the CDR3 is TGTGCCAGCAGCTTGCGAGATACGCAGTATTTT.

V gene TRBV10-3 combines with J gene TRBJ2-7; D uncertain. Trimming left V 0 bases short and J 0 bases short, with 9 bases between. This CDR3 contains 15 residues. Germline CDR1 reads ENHRY; CDR2 reads SYGVKD. The chain's CDR3 is CAISESLASSYEQYF. The CDR3 nucleotides read TGTGCCATCAGTGAGTCCCTCGCGAGCTCCTACGAGCAGTACTTC.

The chain carries TRBV28 and TRBJ1-1, with TRBD1 matching 7 bases. Germline-derived CDR1 and CDR2 are MDHEN and SYDVKM. The CDR3 loop spans 15 amino acids. Trimming removed 6 bases from V and 4 bases from J; junction bases left unmatched: 11. CDR3 sequence reads: CASSRMRGRGTEAFF. CDR3 sequence (DNA): TGTGCCAGCAGCCGAATGAGGGGGCGCGGCACTGAAGCTTTCTTT.

The rearrangement uses TRBV6-5 and TRBJ1-2; possible D gene TRBD1, 5 bases. This CDR3 has 14 residues. Trimming took off 7 bases at V and 0 bases at J, with 12 bases between the two ends. Germline CDR1 and CDR2: MNHEY and SVGAGI. This CDR3 reads CASITTDTNYGYTF. CDR3 bases: TGTGCCAGCATCACGACAGATACTAACTATGGCTACACCTTC.

The rearrangement links TRBV9 to TRBJ1-2; 9 bases agree with TRBD1. Per germline, CDR1 SGDLS and CDR2 YYNGEE. The CDR3 sequence is 20 residues long. With V trimmed by 0 bases and J by 3 bases, 18 bases remained unmatched. CDR3 amino acids: CASSVESGGTGSPNDYGYTF. The CDR3 nucleotides are TGTGCCAGCAGCGTAGAGAGCGGAGGGACAGGGAGCCCAAATGACTATGGCTACACCTTC.

The rearrangement joins TRBV6-5 to TRBJ1-6, with unresolved D. The CDR3 is 15 amino acids. V was cut by 6 bases and J by 0 bases, with 9 bases left in between. Looked up from germline, CDR1 is MNHEY and CDR2 is SVGAGI. DNA of the CDR3: TGTGCCAGCAGCCAGGCTCGCTCCTATAATTCACCCCTCCACTTT. Its protein product is CASSQARSYNSPLHF.

With respect to this clone: Germline and junction disagree at one end, which may indicate a read error. The rearrangement joins TRBV19 to TRBJ1-2; D ambiguous. Germline CDR1 is LNHDA and CDR2 is SQIVND (reference sequence). The CDR3 covers 14 residues. DNA for the CDR3: TGTGCAAGTAAGATCGGGGAAGCTAACTATGGCTACACCTTC. Protein sequence: CASKIGEANYGYTF.

This clone was detected once. The chain is built from TRBV7-9 and TRBJ2-3, with TRBD1 matching over 12 bases. The CDR3 runs 15 residues. The germline V gene encodes CDR1 SEHNR and CDR2 FQNEAQ (reference sequence). The V segment lost 5 bases and the J segment 5 bases; nucleotides outside the gene matches: 5. CDR3 region: CASSKGQGAEDTQYF. The CDR3 DNA follows: TGTGCCAGCAGCAAGGGACAGGGGGCGGAAGATACGCAGTATTTT.

The CDR3: CASSPPGRPGGTEAFF. DNA of the CDR3: TGTGCCAGCTCACCCCCCGGTCGTCCAGGGGGCACTGAAGCTTTCTTT. The gene calls are TRBV18 and TRBJ1-1; 7 bases match TRBD1. CDR3 length: 16 amino acids. In germline, CDR1 is KGHSH, CDR2 LQKENI. Germline trimming cut 3 bases from V and 4 bases from J; bases unmatched to any gene: 11. The full variable domain, with the rest looked up from reference TRBV18 and TRBJ1-1, is NAGVMQNPRHLVRRRGQEARLRCSPMKGHSHVYWYRQLPEEGLKFMVYLQKENIIDESGMPKERFSAEFPKEGPSILRIQQVVRGDSAAYFCASSPPGRPGGTEAFFGQGTRLTVV.